This paragraph covers one T cell receptor beta chain sequence. Its antigen remains undetermined. No qualities accompany the bases; no much larger clone lies one base away. These data originate in a study of early T cells in non-severe SARS-CoV-2 infection (dated by TCRdb to about 2021). With respect to the entire study: TCR sequencing used bulk RNA from unsorted whole blood, so alpha and beta chains could not be paired.

Receptors were amplified or captured by 5' RACE. Sequenced on a NextSeq 500. To correct for sequencing error and PCR bias, the TCR library protocol tagged individual cDNA molecules with unique molecular identifiers. Sequencing covered both TCR alpha and beta chains, and within each sample the abundances of alpha and beta sequences were tightly co-correlated. As for the original processing: V gene, J gene and CDR3 annotation of TCR sequences was performed with Decombinator V4. TCRs were defined as expanded if a significant change between any two time points was detected under a Poisson model with p below 0.0001. Abundances of TCRs were expressed as counts per million after normalisation to the total number of TCRs sequenced in each sample. TRAV1-2 paired with TRAJ12, TRAJ20 or TRAJ33 defined MAIT TCRs, while TRAV10 paired with TRAJ18 defined iNKT TCRs. VDJdb, accessed 1 November 2021, was searched for CMV, EBV and SARS-CoV-2 annotated TCRs, with TCRs annotated for multiple antigens excluded. In TCRdb, the public reads were trimmed at Q25 with fastp and aligned with MiXCR, with productive beta chains retained. Entries are consolidated by CDR3 protein sequence, retaining the most common genes and DNA. The V and J calls reflect TCRdb's pipeline rather than the authors' work. The sample data list fewer than 80,000 distinct CDR3 sequences, and roughly 13% of these were observed just once. The ten biggest clones cover approximately 5.5% of the sample.

Reading the germline V gene gives CDR1 SQVTM and CDR2 ANQGSEA. The CDR3 measures 12 amino acids from cysteine to phenylalanine. CDR3 DNA only is kept here, 36 bases in frame from base 1. Trimming costs V 5 bases and J 2 bases, and their ends lie 9 bases apart. A case-control design nested within a healthcare worker cohort in London, UK, was used, with weekly nasopharyngeal swab PCR tests and blood sampling performed. Healthcare workers were recruited during the week of the UK lockdown, between 23 and 31 March 2020, and followed weekly for up to roughly 15 weeks. Overall study outcomes, separate from this receptor: VDJdb matching was skewed toward anti-spike CD8 responses, so virus-specific expansions were likely underestimated and private and CD4 specificities were missed.

The sequenced sample consisted of whole blood. The receptor comes from an adult who was a healthcare worker with PCR-confirmed SARS-CoV-2 infection or an uninfected control (not recorded which). The sequence joins TRBV29-1 to TRBJ2-5; the D gene cannot be resolved reliably. DNA sequence: TGCAGCGTTAGCGCTGGGCAAGAGACCCAGTACTTC. It specifies CSVSAGQETQYF.